Presented here are 14 T cell receptor beta chains from one specimen sequenced in a study of CD8 T cells in Susac syndrome. Roughly 0.5 to 1 ug RNA was reverse transcribed with random hexamers. TCRdb ran MiXCR on the immunoSEQ multiplex PCR reads and lists one entry per CDR3 protein. Among some 400,000 distinct CDR3 sequences, roughly 85% were seen once, and the ten largest hold 0.09% to 0.15%. Sequencing was done on a sample of CD8+ T cells from PBMCs. The receptors were gathered from a human donor with multiple sclerosis.

The chain joins TRBV24-1 to TRBJ2-7; D call uncertain. This CDR3 has 14 residues. Per the germline V gene, CDR1 is KGHDR and CDR2 is SFDVKD. V was clipped by 2 bases and J by 2 bases, with 9 bases between them. Here the CDR3 reads CATSDYSRPYEQYF. The CDR3 DNA reads as TGTGCCACCAGTGATTATTCCCGCCCCTACGAGCAGTACTTC.

This rearrangement joins TRBV6-2 or TRBV6-3 to TRBJ2-3, with 7 bases fitting TRBD2. V lost 2 bases and J lost 4; bases outside the gene matches: 3. CDR1 and CDR2 (germline): MNHEY, SVGEGT. The CDR3 runs to 14 residues. In DNA form, the CDR3 reads TGTGCCAGCAGTTACGCGGGAGAGGCAGATACGCAGTATTTT. Its translation: CASSYAGEADTQYF.

The rearrangement links TRBV13 to TRBJ2-5; a weak D match, TRBD1 (7 bases). V shed 4 bases and J shed 5 bases, with 14 bases lying between them. From germline, CDR1 is PRHDT and CDR2 FYEKMQ (reference sequence). This CDR3 has 14 residues. The CDR3 is CASSWRDSGETQYF. The CDR3, as DNA: TGTGCCAGCAGCTGGCGGGACAGTGGCGAGACCCAGTACTTC.

This chain uses TRBV12-3 or TRBV12-4 with TRBJ2-7; 8 bases fit TRBD2. J was trimmed by 5 bases and V by 6 bases; bases with no gene match: 15. This CDR3 is built from 16 residues. The CDR3 DNA reads as TGTGCCAGCAGACCTACGGGGACTAGTCTGTCCCACGAGCAGTACTTC. It encodes CASRPTGTSLSHEQYF.

The chain joins TRBV11-1 to TRBJ1-1; no clear D gene. The CDR3 is 13 amino acids. Trimming cost V 7 bases and J 3 bases, with 12 bases left between them. From germline, CDR1 is SGHAT and CDR2 FQDESV (reference sequence). In DNA form, the CDR3 reads TGTGCCAGCAACGAGGAGGGATACACTGAAGCTTTCTTT. It yields the protein CASNEEGYTEAFF.

The chain combines TRBV7-2 with TRBJ2-1; 7 nucleotides agree with TRBD1. V was clipped by 0 bases and J by 0 bases; unmatched bases: 5. Germline V lookup: CDR1 SGHTA, CDR2 FQGNSA. The CDR3 has 17 residues. CDR3 sequence reads: CASSLAFGDSSYNEQFF. As DNA, the CDR3 is TGTGCCAGCAGCTTAGCTTTCGGGGACAGCTCCTACAATGAGCAGTTCTTC.

CDR3 DNA: TGTGCCAGCAGTTTATCTGGGCGGGAGCTCAGCACAGATACGCAGTATTTT. This gives the protein CASSLSGRELSTDTQYF. The chain recombines TRBV27 with TRBJ2-3; the match to TRBD2 covers 7 bases. The CDR3 totals 17 residues. J gave up 0 bases and V 0 bases, and 6 bases lay outside the gene matches. Germline V lookup: CDR1 MNHEY, CDR2 SMNVEV (reference sequence).

The chain uses TRBV5-1 and TRBJ1-1, with D possibly being TRBD1 (6 bases). The CDR3 loop spans 15 amino acids. The germline V gene has CDR1 SGHRS and CDR2 YFSETQ. Trimming cost V 2 bases and J 6 bases, with 17 bases left between them. This chain's CDR3 is CASSLYQQGYPEAFF. The CDR3 DNA is TGCGCCAGCAGCTTATATCAACAGGGATACCCTGAAGCTTTCTTT.

This clonotype was observed a handful of times. The rearrangement uses TRBV27 and TRBJ2-2; unclear D gene. The germline V gene encodes CDR1 MNHEY and CDR2 SMNVEV (reference sequence). V was trimmed by 3 bases and J by 0 bases, leaving 5 bases between them. The CDR3 runs to 14 residues. DNA of the CDR3: TGTGCCAGCAGTTTGTCCACGAACACCGGGGAGCTGTTTTTT. It translates to CASSLSTNTGELFF.

Note on this clonotype: One end of the junction is discordant with germline, which a read error may explain. This chain connects TRBV5-1 to TRBJ2-7; 10 bases are a match to TRBD1. Germline values: CDR1 SGHRS, CDR2 YFSETQ. CDR3 length: 15 residues. CDR3 coding DNA: TGCGCCAGCAGCGGAGGGGACAGGGGTCGCGACGAGCGGTACTTC. Translation: CASSGGDRGRDERYF. Together with reference TRBV5-1 and TRBJ2-7, the CDR3 gives the full variable domain: KAGVTQTPRYLIKTRGQQVTLSCSPISGHRSVSWYQQTPGQGLQFLFEYFSETQRNKGNFPGRFSGRQFSNSRSEMNVSTLELGDSALYLCASSGGDRGRDERYFGPGTRLTVT.

The V and J genes are TRBV13 and TRBJ1-2, with 7 bases that match TRBD1. The CDR3 runs 15 residues. V was pared by 4 bases and J by 4 bases, with 9 bases of the junction left unmatched. Germline CDR1 reads PRHDT; CDR2 reads FYEKMQ (reference sequence). The CDR3 bases are TGTGCCAGCAGCTCCGGGACAGCCGCCGTCTATGGCTACACCTTC. Protein product: CASSSGTAAVYGYTF.

V and J are TRBV7-8 and TRBJ2-1, with D maybe TRBD2 (5 bases). CDR3 size: 17 residues. CDR1 is SGHVS and CDR2 is FQNEAQ in the germline V gene. V lost 4 bases and J 3 bases, leaving 19 bases between the germline ends. The CDR3 DNA is TGTGCCAGCAGCTGGCAGGAGGCTTACCCCTACTACAATGAGCAGTTCTTC. Its protein is CASSWQEAYPYYNEQFF.

The chain is built from TRBV28 and TRBJ2-7; D not certain. The germline V and J ends were trimmed by 5 bases and 5 bases, with 10 bases remaining between them. The CDR3 runs to 12 residues. CDR1 is MDHEN, CDR2 SYDVKM, per germline. The chain's CDR3 is CASSPRTDEQYF. The DNA of the CDR3 is TGTGCCAGCAGTCCTCGGACCGACGAGCAGTACTTC.

This rearrangement joins TRBV12-3 or TRBV12-4 to TRBJ1-2; D possibly corresponds to TRBD1 (6 bases). V was clipped by 0 bases and J by 6 bases, with 14 bases between them. The CDR3 has 15 residues. The DNA for the CDR3 is TGTGCCAGCAGTTTAGCGCCCGGGACACCGAATGGCTACACCTTC. Amino acid sequence: CASSLAPGTPNGYTF.